Following are 17 T cell receptor beta chains from one sample sequenced in a study of Graves' ophthalmopathy and Graves' hyperthyroidism. Using RNA transcripts, the TCR beta CDR3 regions were amplified. The first round was an RT-PCR with HTBI primers, and the second round was a multiplex PCR. TCRdb re-called the multiplex PCR reads through MiXCR, storing one row per CDR3 protein. The table lists under 800,000 distinct CDR3 sequences, approximately 22% of them singletons. Sequences were obtained from peripheral blood. Receptor source: a woman aged 18-29 years with stable Graves' hyperthyroidism. Some clones in this sample may be carry-over from other donors' samples.

This clonotype came up many times. The J gene is TRBJ1-5, the V gene TRBV5-1, with 8 bases fitting TRBD1. Germline-derived CDR1 and CDR2 are SGHRS and YFSETQ. The junction had 9 bases not matched to a gene; V was cut back by 4 bases and J by 6 bases. The CDR3 is 15 residues long. CDR3 DNA: TGCGCCAGCAGCCCCGAAGACAGGGGCGGTCAGCCCCAGCATTTT. Its translation: CASSPEDRGGQPQHF.

This clonotype has ten or more counts. The chain combines TRBV27 with TRBJ1-1; tentative D call: TRBD1 (5 bases). Trimming stripped 0 bases from V and 11 bases from J, with 13 bases between. Germline V gives CDR1 MNHEY, CDR2 SMNVEV (reference sequence). The CDR3 contains 13 residues. CDR3 loop: CASSLSRVASAFF. The CDR3, as DNA: TGTGCCAGCAGTTTATCCAGGGTCGCGTCGGCTTTCTTT.

To note about this clonotype: This could be a read error, since a much larger clone is one nucleotide away. The V gene is TRBV19, the J gene TRBJ1-2, with TRBD1 as a possible D gene (5 bases). Between the trimmed V and J ends, which lost 11 bases and 4 bases, there was a span of 20 bases. Germline CDR1 LNHDA, CDR2 SQIVND (reference sequence). CDR3 length equals 14 residues. The CDR3 spells CARAPRQGPYGYTF. The CDR3 nucleotides read TGTGCCCGGGCCCCGAGGCAGGGCCCCTATGGCTACACCTTC.

This clonotype was picked up many times. The chain recombines TRBV28 with TRBJ1-2, with 7 bases fitting TRBD1. With V trimmed by 4 bases and J by 4 bases, 9 bases remained unmatched. The CDR3 runs 15 residues. Germline CDR1 reads MDHEN; CDR2 reads SYDVKM. This chain's CDR3 is CASSSQGGSSYGYTF. The CDR3 coding sequence is TGTGCCAGCAGTTCCCAGGGGGGATCTTCCTATGGCTACACCTTC.

The chain carries TRBV11-2 and TRBJ2-5; 8 nucleotides line up with TRBD1. The V gene end was trimmed by 4 bases and the J gene end by 4 bases; junction bases not matched to a gene: 8. The germline V gene has CDR1 SGHAT and CDR2 FQNNGV. The CDR3 loop spans 15 amino acids. The CDR3 DNA reads TGTGCCAGCAGCTCCGGACAGGGCGGAGGAGAGACCCAGTACTTC. It specifies CASSSGQGGGETQYF.

The chain couples TRBV9 to TRBJ2-7; weak D call: TRBD1 (5 bases). V lost 1 base, J lost 3 bases, and 11 bases lay in between. This CDR3 is 14 amino acids long. Germline assignment: CDR1 SGDLS and CDR2 YYNGEE. DNA of the CDR3: TGTGCCAGCAGCGTAAGCTGGGGCGACTACGAGCAGTACTTC. Amino acid sequence: CASSVSWGDYEQYF.

The V gene is TRBV2, the J gene TRBJ1-2, with D perhaps matching TRBD1 (5 bases). Germline CDR1 is SNHLY and CDR2 is FYNNEI. CDR3 length: 13 amino acids. Trimming left V 6 bases short and J 3 bases short, with 11 bases between. CDR3 amino acids: CASSRAIDYGYTF. DNA for the CDR3: TGTGCCAGCAGCAGGGCCATTGACTATGGCTACACCTTC.

This chain uses TRBV28 with TRBJ2-7; D possibly uses TRBD1 or TRBD2 (5 bases each). CDR1 is MDHEN and CDR2 is SYDVKM in the germline V gene. The CDR3 is 15 residues long. With 5 bases removed from V and 4 bases from J, the gap between germline ends came to 18 bases. This CDR3 is CASSALLGDHYEQYF. The CDR3 DNA follows: TGTGCCAGCAGTGCCCTCCTAGGGGACCATTACGAGCAGTACTTC.

This clonotype has ten or more counts. This chain joins TRBV5-1 and TRBJ2-2; tentative D call: TRBD2 (6 bases). CDR1 SGHRS and CDR2 YFSETQ come from the germline V gene. Between the trimmed V and J ends, which lost 0 bases and 4 bases, there was a span of 10 bases. CDR3 length: 15 amino acids. CDR3 in amino acids: CASSLGGTGTGELFF. CDR3 in DNA: TGCGCCAGCAGCTTGGGCGGGACTGGCACCGGGGAGCTGTTTTTT.

This clonotype was seen at least ten times. This rearrangement joins TRBV12-3 or TRBV12-4 to TRBJ2-2; D remains ambiguous. V lost 6 bases and J lost 1, with 6 bases in between. This CDR3 is 13 amino acids long. The CDR3 reads CASRVMNTGELFF. The CDR3 region has the DNA TGTGCCAGCAGAGTGATGAACACCGGGGAGCTGTTTTTT.

About this clonotype itself: Since no conserved phenylalanine or tryptophan closes the CDR3, a read error is the likely cause. Because the CDR3's place on the DNA is in doubt, the DNA is left out and the CDR3 is given as listed by TCRdb. The chain employs TRBV6-1 and TRBJ1-1. The CDR3 spans 13 residues, counting both ends. Germline CDR1 reads MNHNS; CDR2 reads SASEGT. The CDR3 loop is CASTLNGGAEACL.

The J gene is TRBJ2-7, the V gene TRBV9; D call uncertain. This CDR3 spans 14 amino acids. CDR1 and CDR2 (germline): SGDLS, YYNGEE. V was cut by 3 bases and J by 6 bases, with 16 bases left in between. The CDR3 bases are TGTGCCAGCAGCGGATCCGGAGTAGGCTGCGAGCAGTACTTC. Its translation: CASSGSGVGCEQYF.

Many counts were recorded for this clonotype. The chain uses TRBV20-1 and TRBJ1-1; perhaps TRBD1 as D (5 bases). Trimming removed 3 bases at V and 8 bases at J, with 13 bases between. The CDR3 is made up of 12 amino acids. Germline CDR1 is DFQATT and CDR2 is SNEGSKA (reference sequence). CDR3 region: CSARLQDIEAFF. The CDR3, as DNA: TGCAGTGCTAGGCTCCAGGACATCGAAGCTTTCTTT.

The rearrangement links TRBV12-3 or TRBV12-4 to TRBJ2-5; no clear D gene. The CDR3 loop spans 15 amino acids. Trimming cost V 0 bases and J 4 bases, with 12 bases left between them. CDR3 in amino acids: CASSLALVRGETQYF. CDR3 sequence (DNA): TGTGCCAGCAGTTTAGCGCTAGTACGTGGAGAGACCCAGTACTTC.

This clonotype was seen at least ten times. The V gene is TRBV19, the J gene TRBJ1-1, with unresolved D. CDR3 length equals 13 residues. Per the germline V gene, CDR1 is LNHDA and CDR2 is SQIVND (reference sequence). Trimming cost V 5 bases and J 3 bases, with 10 bases left between them. CDR3 sequence reads: CASSAGLYTEAFF. In DNA, the CDR3 is TGTGCCAGTAGTGCCGGACTGTACACTGAAGCTTTCTTT.

The chain uses TRBV6-1 and TRBJ2-7; 12 nucleotides agree with TRBD2. V was pared by 2 bases and J by 2 bases, with 1 base of the junction left unmatched. This CDR3 spans 15 amino acids. Per the germline V gene, CDR1 is MNHNS and CDR2 is SASEGT. The CDR3: CASSERLAGAYEQYF. The CDR3 nucleotides read TGTGCCAGCAGTGAACGACTAGCGGGGGCCTACGAGCAGTACTTC.

Only a few counts were recorded for this clonotype. The J gene is TRBJ2-7, the V gene TRBV11-1; D possibly corresponds to TRBD2 (6 bases). The CDR3 has 16 residues. V gave up 6 bases and J gave up 9 bases, with 27 bases separating them. The V gene's germline CDR1 is SGHAT and CDR2 FQDESV (reference sequence). The CDR3 DNA sequence: TGTGCCAGCAGTTCAACCCCGGGTCGTCGAAGACTAGGGCAGTACTTC. Residues: CASSSTPGRRRLGQYF.